The 14 T cell receptor beta chains below were found in one sample sequenced in a study of cytomegalovirus exposure and HLA in healthy donors. The method was immunoSEQ multiplex PCR; TCRdb's version includes in-frame clones alone and lacks a portion of them. The sample lists 80,000 to 100,000 clones; roughly 87% were seen once. Material: PBMCs. The source of these receptors is a woman in her 30s in good health and CMV-seronegative.

V gene TRBV21-1 combines with J gene TRBJ1-4. TRBV21-1 is annotated as a pseudogene. The CDR3 is 15 residues long. The CDR3 protein is CASSKAAATNEKLFF. CDR3 DNA sequence: TGTGCCAGCAGCAAAGCAGCGGCAACTAATGAAAAACTGTTTTTT.

The V and J genes are TRBV29-1 and TRBJ2-7; weak D call: TRBD2 (6 bases). Germline values: CDR1 SQVTM, CDR2 ANQGSEA. Deletions cut 4 bases from V and 0 bases from J, with 19 bases between. The CDR3 sequence is 16 residues long. The CDR3 DNA is TGCAGCGTTGCCCTGACGTTTAGCGGCCTCTCCTACGAGCAGTACTTC. Translated, it gives CSVALTFSGLSYEQYF.

V is TRBV6-6 and J is TRBJ2-2; TRBD2 matches at 11 bases. V lost 4 bases, J lost 7 bases, and 5 bases stayed unmatched. CDR3 length: 15 residues. Per germline, CDR1 MNHNY and CDR2 SVGAGI (reference sequence). CDR3 coding DNA: TGTGCCAGCAGTTCACTAGCGGGAGTGGTCGGGGAGCTGTTTTTT. This encodes CASSSLAGVVGELFF.

The chain has TRBV6-5 and TRBJ1-2, with a weak D call TRBD1 (5 bases). The V gene's germline CDR1 is MNHEY and CDR2 SVGAGI. V dropped 0 bases and J dropped 8 bases, with 16 bases sitting between them. The CDR3 length is 15 residues. CDR3: CASSYSSQGSPGYTF. CDR3 DNA: TGTGCCAGCAGTTACTCGAGCCAGGGCTCCCCAGGCTACACCTTC.

The rearrangement joins TRBV19 to TRBJ1-2, with D possibly matching TRBD1 (5 bases). Germline assignment: CDR1 LNHDA and CDR2 SQIVND (reference sequence). This CDR3 spans 14 amino acids. Trimming cost V 1 base and J 3 bases, with 9 bases left between them. CDR3 amino acids: CASSIGRGDYGYTF. The CDR3 region has the DNA TGTGCCAGTAGTATAGGTCGGGGGGACTATGGCTACACCTTC.

This CDR3 reads CASSLSQGSHSPLHF. In nucleotides, the CDR3 is TGTGCCAGCAGCTTATCGCAGGGTAGCCATTCACCCCTCCACTTT. This rearrangement joins TRBV11-2 to TRBJ1-6; possibly TRBD1 for D (5 bases). This CDR3 contains 15 residues. Per the germline V gene, CDR1 is SGHAT and CDR2 is FQNNGV. The V gene lost 2 bases and the J gene lost 8 bases, with 13 bases spanning the gap. The full variable domain, in which reference TRBV11-2 and TRBJ1-6 provide the parts outside the CDR3, is EAGVAQSPRYKIIEKRQSVAFWCNPISGHATLYWYQQILGQGPKLLIQFQNNGVVDDSQLPKDRFSAERLKGVDSTLKIQPAKLEDSAVYLCASSLSQGSHSPLHFGNGTRLTVT.

V gene TRBV5-6 combines with J gene TRBJ2-3; TRBD2 matches at 8 bases. The CDR3 has 15 residues. Germline lookup yields CDR1 SGHDT and CDR2 YYEEEE. J gave up 4 bases and V 3 bases, and 7 bases lay outside the gene matches. Here the CDR3 reads CASSSQGLGADTQYF. As DNA, the CDR3 is TGTGCCAGCAGCTCTCAGGGACTAGGCGCAGATACGCAGTATTTT.

J is TRBJ2-7 and V is TRBV11-3; possibly TRBD2 for D (5 bases). Deletions cut 6 bases from V and 5 bases from J, with 14 bases between. The CDR3 covers 13 residues. The germline gives CDR1 SGHNT, CDR2 YENEEA. Here the CDR3 DNA reads TGTGCCAGCAGTCCCTCTTCCGGGAACGAGCAGTACTTC. Translating it yields CASSPSSGNEQYF.

This rearrangement joins TRBV28 to TRBJ2-3; D is possibly TRBD2 (6 bases). Germline CDR1 reads MDHEN; CDR2 reads SYDVKM. V lost 5 bases and J 2 bases, leaving 17 bases between the germline ends. This CDR3 has 16 amino acids. The CDR3 bases are TGTGCCAGCAGTCCAGTTGGGACTCCCCTCACAGATACGCAGTATTTT. It codes for CASSPVGTPLTDTQYF.

This chain links TRBV5-1 with TRBJ2-5, with no clear D. CDR3 length equals 13 residues. V gave up 4 bases and J gave up 4 bases, with 11 bases separating them. Germline CDR1 reads SGHRS; CDR2 reads YFSETQ. The CDR3 here is CASSASPPETQYF. The CDR3, as DNA: TGCGCCAGCAGCGCGTCCCCCCCAGAGACCCAGTACTTC.

The chain has TRBV2 and TRBJ1-2, with 7 bases matching TRBD1. Germline trimming cut 6 bases from V and 0 bases from J; bases unmatched to any gene: 7. This CDR3 spans 15 amino acids. Germline V lookup: CDR1 SNHLY, CDR2 FYNNEI. The CDR3 here is CASRPTGIANYGYTF. The CDR3 DNA reads TGTGCCAGCAGACCGACAGGGATAGCTAACTATGGCTACACCTTC.

The rearrangement links TRBV18 to TRBJ1-6, with 7 bases that match TRBD1. V trimming: 4 bases; J trimming: 7 bases; junction bases outside the gene matches: 4. In germline, CDR1 is KGHSH, CDR2 LQKENI. The CDR3 has 14 residues. The CDR3: CASSQGARNSPLHF. The CDR3 DNA sequence: TGTGCCAGCTCACAGGGGGCGAGGAATTCACCCCTCCACTTT.

The chain has TRBV19 and TRBJ1-5; TRBD1 aligns across 8 bases. The trim removed 4 bases at V and 1 base at J, leaving 6 bases unmatched. CDR1 and CDR2 from the germline V gene are LNHDA and SQIVND (reference sequence). The length of the CDR3 is 16 residues. The CDR3 DNA is TGTGCCAGTAGTACCCTGCGACAGGGGAGCAATCAGCCCCAGCATTTT. This encodes CASSTLRQGSNQPQHF.

J is TRBJ2-2 and V is TRBV5-1; 7 nucleotides match TRBD2. The V gene end was trimmed by 4 bases and the J gene end by 3 bases; junction bases not matched to a gene: 9. The CDR3 totals 16 residues. Germline lookup yields CDR1 SGHRS and CDR2 YFSETQ. The CDR3 region is CASSVGGLDHTGELFF. The CDR3 nucleotides read TGCGCCAGCAGCGTGGGCGGACTAGACCACACCGGGGAGCTGTTTTTT.